The entry that follows covers one T cell receptor (beta chain) sequence. TCRdb keeps only in-frame clones here, not all; method: immunoSEQ multiplex PCR. The data show around 68,000 clones, about nine tenths seen once. The data were taken from a study of T cell changes during pregnancy in multiple sclerosis. Germline assignment: CDR1 SEHNR and CDR2 FQNEAQ (reference sequence). CDR3 length: 15 residues. The V gene end was trimmed by 5 bases and the J gene end by 0 bases; junction bases not matched to a gene: 5. V and J are TRBV7-9 and TRBJ1-1; 8 nucleotides line up with TRBD1. Here the sequenced sample was peripheral blood, taken after pregnancy. The clonotype was recovered from a female donor in good health, enrolled as a control in a pregnancy study. The DNA of the CDR3 is TGTGCCAGCAGCCCCAGGGGGCATCTGAACACTGAAGCTTTCTTT. It encodes CASSPRGHLNTEAFF.